This T cell receptor (beta chain) was obtained from a study of vaccination effects on CD4 cells after COVID-19. The protocol was immunoSEQ multiplex PCR, while the TCRdb copy is restricted to in-frame clones and leaves out a portion. The sample has approximately 87,000 clones; around 70% are singletons. Under the ViraFEST assay, PBMC were stimulated with viral peptide pools so that antigen-specific CD4+ T cells expanded. Sequencing was performed afterwards. Culture lasted about ten days before CD4+ T cell isolation. With roughly 10 ug/ml peptides and around 9.6 IU/ml IL-2, a few million PBMC per well were cultured. CDR1 KGHSH and CDR2 LQKENI come from the germline V gene. The CDR3 is made up of 18 amino acids. Trimming took 0 bases from V and 4 from J; bases not matched to a gene: 5. Comment on this clone: Its target is not known.

The clonotype comes from a human donor who received a COVID-19 vaccine. Material: CD4+ T cells from PBMCs cultured with HCoV-229E spike peptides, obtained before COVID-19 vaccination. The V call is TRBV18, the J call TRBJ2-2; 13 bases match TRBD2. The CDR3 loop reads CASSPPGLAGSLTGELFF. The DNA for the CDR3 is TGTGCCAGCTCACCACCGGGACTAGCGGGGTCCCTCACCGGGGAGCTGTTTTTT. The complete variable domain, with remaining parts taken from reference TRBV18 and TRBJ2-2, reads NAGVMQNPRHLVRRRGQEARLRCSPMKGHSHVYWYRQLPEEGLKFMVYLQKENIIDESGMPKERFSAEFPKEGPSILRIQQVVRGDSAAYFCASSPPGLAGSLTGELFFGEGSRLTVL.